The 11 T cell receptor beta chains reported below all come from one sample, sequenced in a study of identical twins. Using its own MiXCR run on the 5' RACE reads, TCRdb lists one record per CDR3 protein. The sample yields roughly 720,000 distinct CDR3 sequences, 15% to 20% seen once. The same data also contributed to another study, on T cells expressing NK-cell markers.

Sequencing used PBMCs. These receptors were taken from a woman under 30 in good health.

In this sample, this clonotype turned up a few times. The genes are TRBV29-1 and TRBJ1-2; D possibly corresponds to TRBD1 (5 bases). V was pared by 4 bases and J by 9 bases, with 12 bases between. Per germline, CDR1 SQVTM and CDR2 ANQGSEA. CDR3 size: 11 residues. DNA of the CDR3: TGCAGCGTTGTGTCGGCAGGGCGCTACACCTTC. It specifies CSVVSAGRYTF.

The sample holds a few counts of this clonotype. The genes are TRBV19 and TRBJ1-1, with D perhaps TRBD1 (5 bases). Trimming shortened V by 6 bases and J by 3 bases, and 14 bases separated the two germline ends. CDR3 size: 14 residues. The germline V gene has CDR1 LNHDA and CDR2 SQIVND (reference sequence). CDR3 DNA: TGTGCCAGTAGCATGCGAGGAGGGGACACTGAAGCTTTCTTT. Translating it yields CASSMRGGDTEAFF.

This clonotype was found a few times. This chain connects TRBV10-3 to TRBJ2-7, with D perhaps being TRBD1 or TRBD2 (6 bases each). The V end was cut by 5 bases, the J end by 1 base, with 12 bases between. The CDR3 runs 14 residues. CDR1 ENHRY and CDR2 SYGVKD come from the germline V gene. CDR3 DNA: TGTGCCATCAGTCACGGGGGCTCATCCTACGAGCAGTACTTC. Translation: CAISHGGSSYEQYF.

This clonotype turned up a few times. The V call is TRBV7-9, the J call TRBJ2-1; tentatively, D is TRBD1 or TRBD2 (5 bases each). The CDR3 extends over 15 amino acids. CDR1 is SEHNR, CDR2 FQNEAQ, per germline (reference sequence). The germline V and J ends were trimmed by 4 bases and 8 bases, with 18 bases remaining between them. CDR3 protein: CASSYEGRDNDEQFF. In DNA form, the CDR3 reads TGTGCCAGCAGCTACGAGGGCAGGGATAACGATGAGCAGTTCTTC.

There are a few counts of this clonotype. The chain links TRBV18 to TRBJ1-5; no firm D call. There are 13 residues in the CDR3. Germline V gives CDR1 KGHSH, CDR2 LQKENI. V lost 2 bases to trimming and J lost 6 bases, with 8 bases between them. The CDR3 DNA reads TGTGCCAGCTCACCAGGGATTGGTCAGCCCCAGCATTTT. Its protein is CASSPGIGQPQHF. Variable domain in full (rest from reference TRBV18 and TRBJ1-5): NAGVMQNPRHLVRRRGQEARLRCSPMKGHSHVYWYRQLPEEGLKFMVYLQKENIIDESGMPKERFSAEFPKEGPSILRIQQVVRGDSAAYFCASSPGIGQPQHFGDGTRLSIL.

This clonotype was seen a handful of times. The J gene is TRBJ2-3, the V gene TRBV29-1; D remains unclear. CDR1 is SQVTM, CDR2 ANQGSEA, per germline. There are 11 residues in the CDR3. Trimming removed 6 bases at V and 4 bases at J, with 8 bases between. Here the CDR3 reads CSVARPDTQYF. The CDR3 nucleotides read TGCAGCGTGGCGCGGCCAGATACGCAGTATTTT.

The genes are TRBV5-1 and TRBJ2-5; D is possibly TRBD2 (6 bases). The V end was cut by 4 bases, the J end by 5 bases, with 18 bases between. Germline V gene data show CDR1 as SGHRS and CDR2 as YFSETQ. The CDR3 is made up of 15 amino acids. The CDR3 DNA follows: TGCGCCAGCAGCAAAAGTAGCGGTGCCGTGGAGACCCAGTACTTC. Encoded protein: CASSKSSGAVETQYF.

The table lists this clonotype with a few counts. V and J are TRBV6-5 and TRBJ1-1, with 8 bases matching TRBD1. The V segment lost 0 bases and the J segment 4 bases; nucleotides outside the gene matches: 4. CDR1 and CDR2 (germline): MNHEY, SVGAGI. The CDR3 runs 15 residues. Written as DNA, the CDR3 is TGTGCCAGCAGTTACTCGAACAGGGGGAGCACTGAAGCTTTCTTT. It encodes CASSYSNRGSTEAFF.

This chain joins TRBV6-1 and TRBJ2-5; TRBD2 matches 12 bases. CDR3 length equals 15 residues. Trimming at V came to 6 bases and at J to 6 bases, leaving 8 bases not matched to a gene. Per the germline V gene, CDR1 is MNHNS and CDR2 is SASEGT. The DNA for the CDR3 is TGTGCCAGCAGGGAGACTAGCGGGAGTTTTCAGACCCAGTACTTC. Encoded protein: CASRETSGSFQTQYF.

This clonotype was observed many times. The junction does not match germline at one end; this may be a read error. The V gene is TRBV7-2, the J gene TRBJ1-1, with D possibly matching TRBD1 (6 bases). Germline CDR1 SGHTA, CDR2 FQGNSA. The CDR3 is made up of 12 amino acids. CDR3: CASSPVTGPIAF. The DNA for the CDR3 is TGTGCCAGCAGCCCAGTCACAGGGCCAATCGCCTTT.

This clonotype has just a few counts. The chain links TRBV29-1 to TRBJ2-7; no clear D. The ends were cut back, 5 bases at V and 3 bases at J, with 11 bases in the middle. The CDR3 is 12 amino acids. The germline CDR1 and CDR2 sequences are SQVTM and ANQGSEA. CDR3 coding DNA: TGCAGCGTTCTAGACTTCAACTACGAGCAGTACTTC. Translation gives CSVLDFNYEQYF.